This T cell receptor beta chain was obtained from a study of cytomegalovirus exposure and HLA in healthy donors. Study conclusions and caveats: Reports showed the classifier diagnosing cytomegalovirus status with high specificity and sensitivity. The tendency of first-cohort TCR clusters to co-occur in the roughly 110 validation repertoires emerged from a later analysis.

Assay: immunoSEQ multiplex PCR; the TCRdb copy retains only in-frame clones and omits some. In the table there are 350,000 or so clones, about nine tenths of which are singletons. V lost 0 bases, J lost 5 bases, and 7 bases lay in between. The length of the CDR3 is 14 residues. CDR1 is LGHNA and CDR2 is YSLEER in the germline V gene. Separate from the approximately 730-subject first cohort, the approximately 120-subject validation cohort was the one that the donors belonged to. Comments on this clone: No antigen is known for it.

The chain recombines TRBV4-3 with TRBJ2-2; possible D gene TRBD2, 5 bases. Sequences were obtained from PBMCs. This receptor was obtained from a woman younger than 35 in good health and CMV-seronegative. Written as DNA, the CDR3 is TGCGCCAGCAGCCAAGATGGAGGAACCGGGGAGCTGTTTTTT. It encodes CASSQDGGTGELFF.